This T cell receptor beta chain appears in the sequencing data of a study of OX40 agonist ivuxolimab in advanced cancers. At the level of the study: Ivuxolimab, an agonistic anti-OX40 (CD134) antibody, was given to patients. Those treated in dose escalation had hepatocellular carcinoma, melanoma, renal cell cancer or head and neck cancer.

Generated by immunoSEQ multiplex PCR, the TCRdb table keeps only in-frame clones and is missing some. Of around 66,000 clones listed, about 80% were seen once; the top ten hold 4% to 4.5%. In this sample, this clone turned up a few times. Its specificity is not known. Study results and caveats: Some nonresponders likewise displayed low normalized T-cell clonal expansion.

V gave up 8 bases and J gave up 2 bases, with 16 bases separating them. The CDR3 is 14 residues long. Individuals having autoimmune disease history or systemic immunosuppression were not enrolled. This clonotype was sampled from an adult with an advanced solid tumor such as melanoma, head and neck, liver or kidney cancer. The source material was CD4+ or CD8+ T cells sorted from blood, sampled in a trial of the OX40 agonist ivuxolimab. This sequence joins TRBV5-3 and TRBJ1-1; possibly TRBD1 for D (5 bases). TRBV5-3 is identified as an open reading frame with a role that is uncertain. CDR3 in amino acids: CASPHLGGNTEAFF. CDR3 sequence (DNA): TGTGCCAGTCCCCATCTGGGGGGTAACACTGAAGCTTTCTTT.